This T cell receptor beta chain is drawn from a study of metastatic and nonmetastatic thyroid tumors. Study-level background: Malignant thyroid and benign thyroid patients provided blood and tumor or nodule tissue whose repertoires were compared.

As processed by the authors: A papillary thyroid cancer distant-metastasis classifier was built from CDR3 differences across clinicopathological groups. TCRdb re-analyzed the PCR reads using MiXCR. The V and J calls were determined by TCRdb, not by the authors. Of roughly 24,000 clones listed, more than 15% are singletons. Study results and caveats: The study reportedly found significantly higher TCR beta diversity in malignant thyroid tumors than benign nodules, in blood and tumor.

This CDR3 comprises 16 residues. V was trimmed by 1 base and J by 8 bases, leaving 18 bases between them. CDR1 and CDR2 from the germline V gene are DFQATT and SNEGSKA (reference sequence). Thyroid surgery was preceded by no treatment in any patient. About this clone: What it binds is not known.

The clonotype comes from a male donor with papillary thyroid cancer or a benign thyroid nodule (not recorded which). Some clones in this sample may be carry-over from other donors' samples. The sample consisted of adjacent normal tissue. This chain joins TRBV20-1 and TRBJ1-6, with a possible D match to TRBD1 (5 bases). In DNA form, the CDR3 reads TGCAGTGCTAGAGTGGCCCGGGGCAGGATGGATTCACCCCTCCACTTT. Translating gives CSARVARGRMDSPLHF.